These 20 T cell receptor beta chains were sequenced from one sample in a study of blood T cells in healthy people across ages. The second PCR ran about 7 to 12 cycles with a sample-barcoded 5' primer and J-beta primers. In TCRdb, the 5' RACE reads were re-called with MiXCR into one record per CDR3 protein. The profile shows 800,000 or so distinct CDR3 sequences, about 45% of them singletons. The sample comprised blood. The receptors were gathered from a man older than 75 in good health.

The chain combines TRBV7-2 with TRBJ1-5, with 10 bases fitting TRBD1. The CDR3 consists of 15 residues. CDR1 SGHTA and CDR2 FQGNSA come from the germline V gene. V trimming: 3 bases; J trimming: 6 bases; junction bases outside the gene matches: 5. The CDR3 region is CASSFGDRGGQPQHF. CDR3 in DNA: TGTGCCAGCAGCTTCGGGGACAGGGGCGGTCAGCCCCAGCATTTT.

Of note for this clonotype: A much larger clone lies one base from this, so it may be a read error. The V gene is TRBV12-3 or TRBV12-4, the J gene TRBJ2-5; 9 bases are shared with TRBD1. TRBJ2-7 explains the end of the DNA better; the J call may be wrong. The CDR3 runs to 14 residues. CDR3 nucleotide sequence: TGTACCAGCAGTCCAGCAGGGACAGGGAGCGAGCAGTACTTC. Amino acid sequence: CTSSPAGTGSEQYF.

This clonotype was recorded a few times. The DNA of the CDR3 is TGCAGTACACGACGGACTAGCGGGAAGAATGAGCAGTTCTTC. Protein sequence: CSTRRTSGKNEQFF. The V and J genes are TRBV20-1 and TRBJ2-1, with 12 positions matching TRBD2. From germline, CDR1 is DFQATT and CDR2 SNEGSKA (reference sequence). The CDR3 length is 14 residues. V trimming: 8 bases; J trimming: 7 bases; junction bases outside the gene matches: 9.

The rearrangement uses TRBV6-5 and TRBJ1-1, with 7 bases fitting TRBD1. The CDR3 covers 18 residues. Trimming cost V 0 bases and J 2 bases; bases outside gene matches: 12. In germline, CDR1 is MNHEY, CDR2 SVGAGI. The CDR3 protein is CASSYSGGSGGRNTEAFF. The CDR3 DNA reads TGTGCCAGCAGTTACTCAGGGGGCTCTGGGGGGCGTAACACTGAAGCTTTCTTT.

The V gene is TRBV5-5, the J gene TRBJ2-3, with TRBD1 identical over 10 bases. The trim removed 4 bases at V and 0 bases at J, leaving 5 bases unmatched. The CDR3 is 16 amino acids. Germline lookup yields CDR1 SGHKS and CDR2 YYEKEE (reference sequence). The CDR3 reads CASSEGQGGSTDTQYF. CDR3 DNA sequence: TGTGCCAGCAGCGAAGGACAGGGGGGGAGCACAGATACGCAGTATTTT.

Worth noting for this clonotype: A clone one base away is much larger, so this may be a read error. This sequence joins TRBV20-1 and TRBJ2-1; TRBD2 matches 9 bases. The CDR3 length is 16 residues. CDR1 is DFQATT, CDR2 SNEGSKA, per germline (reference sequence). Here the CDR3 DNA reads TGCAGTGCTAGAGTCGGGCTAGCGGGGTCCTACAATGGGCAGTTCTTC. It is translated as CSARVGLAGSYNGQFF.

This clonotype was detected ten times or more. The CDR3 sequence is CASSLVSRETQYF. The DNA for the CDR3 is TGCGCCAGCAGCTTGGTTAGTAGAGAGACCCAGTACTTC. The chain links TRBV5-1 to TRBJ2-5, with D uncertain. CDR1 is SGHRS and CDR2 is YFSETQ in the germline V gene. This CDR3 region has 13 residues. Deletions cut 0 bases from V and 4 bases from J, with 7 bases between.

The gene calls are TRBV14 and TRBJ1-1; D possibly corresponds to TRBD1 (5 bases). The CDR3 is 16 amino acids. Germline V gene sequence: CDR1 SGHDN, CDR2 FVKESK. V gave up 3 bases and J gave up 1 base, with 15 bases separating them. CDR3 DNA: TGTGCCAGCAGCCATCGGAGGAAGGACAAGAACACTGAAGCTTTCTTT. Residues: CASSHRRKDKNTEAFF.

This sequence joins TRBV27 and TRBJ2-1; TRBD2 aligns across 9 bases. The V segment lost 5 bases and the J segment 5 bases; nucleotides outside the gene matches: 13. CDR3 length: 17 amino acids. Germline V gene data show CDR1 as MNHEY and CDR2 as SMNVEV (reference sequence). CDR3 sequence: CASSLRLADIIHNEQFF. CDR3 sequence (DNA): TGTGCCAGCAGTCTCCGACTAGCGGACATAATACACAATGAGCAGTTCTTC.

This clonotype appeared a few times. The chain employs TRBV20-1 and TRBJ2-1, with D perhaps matching TRBD1 or TRBD2 (6 bases each). Trimming pared 3 bases from V and 8 bases from J, leaving 17 bases between. The CDR3 totals 14 residues. From germline, CDR1 is DFQATT and CDR2 SNEGSKA (reference sequence). The CDR3 DNA reads TGCAGTGCTAGTGGTAGGGGGTGGGGGGATGAGCAGTTCTTC. Its translation is CSASGRGWGDEQFF.

This clonotype was counted only a few times. This sequence joins TRBV7-9 and TRBJ1-4; 7 bases map to TRBD1. The germline V gene encodes CDR1 SEHNR and CDR2 FQNEAQ (reference sequence). The CDR3 length is 19 residues. J lost 0 bases, V lost 3 bases, and 13 bases had no gene match. CDR3: CASSFSRQGRLSTNEKLFF. DNA for the CDR3: TGTGCCAGCAGCTTTTCTCGACAGGGCCGTTTGTCAACTAATGAAAAACTGTTTTTT.

This sequence joins TRBV5-1 and TRBJ2-2; the D call may be TRBD1 or TRBD2 (6 bases each). Germline lookup yields CDR1 SGHRS and CDR2 YFSETQ. The CDR3 covers 13 residues. Trimming removed 4 bases from V and 6 bases from J, with 10 bases in between. The CDR3 DNA reads as TGCGCCAGCAGCCCGGAGGGGGCCGGGGAGCTGTTTTTT. This gives the protein CASSPEGAGELFF.

CDR3: CSVEGQGEETQYF. The CDR3 bases are TGCAGCGTTGAGGGCCAGGGAGAAGAGACCCAGTACTTC. The gene calls are TRBV29-1 and TRBJ2-5; possibly TRBD1 or TRBD2 for D (5 bases each). Trimming removed 3 bases at V and 3 bases at J, with 11 bases between. CDR1 and CDR2 (germline): SQVTM, ANQGSEA. The CDR3 consists of 13 residues.

The chain is built from TRBV20-1 and TRBJ2-5, with 7 positions matching TRBD2. CDR1 is DFQATT, CDR2 SNEGSKA, per germline (reference sequence). This CDR3 region has 14 residues. V gave up 3 bases and J gave up 1 base; unmatched junction bases: 5. For the CDR3, the DNA is TGCAGTGCTAGGGCTAGCGGAATCCAAGAGACCCAGTACTTC. This gives the protein CSARASGIQETQYF.

This clonotype was picked up a small number of times. The chain uses TRBV7-3 and TRBJ2-4; tentative D call: TRBD2 (5 bases). The V and J ends lost 5 bases and 6 bases respectively, with 11 bases between them. Germline V gives CDR1 SGHTA, CDR2 FQGTGA. The CDR3 has 13 residues. The CDR3 loop reads CASSVAAGNIQYF. CDR3 DNA: TGTGCCAGCAGCGTGGCGGCGGGAAACATTCAGTACTTC.

This clonotype has only a few counts. The chain links TRBV24-1 to TRBJ2-2; unclear D gene. Trimming cost V 7 bases and J 5 bases, with 7 bases left between them. The CDR3 runs to 12 residues. Germline V gene sequence: CDR1 KGHDR, CDR2 SFDVKD. CDR3 DNA sequence: TGTGCCACCAGGGCCACAACCGGGGAGCTGTTTTTT. Its translation is CATRATTGELFF.

This clonotype was seen a handful of times. The chain employs TRBV9 and TRBJ2-3; 7 nucleotides agree with TRBD1. Germline V gene data show CDR1 as SGDLS and CDR2 as YYNGEE. The CDR3 covers 16 residues. Trimming at V came to 4 bases and at J to 2 bases, leaving 10 bases not matched to a gene. The CDR3 reads CASSPDPTGFTDTQYF. In DNA, the CDR3 is TGTGCCAGCAGCCCGGACCCGACAGGGTTCACAGATACGCAGTATTTT.

This chain connects TRBV20-1 to TRBJ2-1; no clear D. Germline V gives CDR1 DFQATT, CDR2 SNEGSKA (reference sequence). V lost 0 bases to trimming and J lost 9 bases, with 12 bases between them. The length of the CDR3 is 13 residues. This CDR3 reads CSARDLLCSEQFF. In DNA, the CDR3 is TGCAGTGCTAGAGATTTGTTGTGCAGTGAGCAGTTCTTC.

V and J are TRBV20-1 and TRBJ1-2; D gene unclear. Trimming stripped 5 bases from V and 4 bases from J, with 14 bases between. The CDR3 totals 13 residues. CDR1 is DFQATT and CDR2 is SNEGSKA in the germline V gene (reference sequence). As DNA, the CDR3 is TGCAGTGCTCCCAGTCAAGCGGGCTATGGCTACACCTTC. The encoded protein is CSAPSQAGYGYTF.

This sequence joins TRBV5-6 and TRBJ2-5, with D perhaps matching TRBD1 (6 bases). V was trimmed by 6 bases and J by 5 bases, leaving 20 bases between them. Germline CDR1 is SGHDT and CDR2 is YYEEEE. The CDR3 loop spans 15 amino acids. The CDR3 is CASTKQYRAEETQYF. CDR3 nucleotides: TGTGCCAGCACCAAACAGTACAGGGCAGAGGAGACCCAGTACTTC.